One and the same sample provided the 8 T cell receptor beta chains below, sequenced in a study of blood T cell repertoires in COVID-19. The protocol was immunoSEQ multiplex PCR, while the TCRdb copy is restricted to in-frame clones and leaves out a portion. The sample carries 240,000 or so clones, about 89% recorded once. Sequencing was done on a sample of PBMCs or T cells enriched from blood (not recorded which). The origin of the receptors is a man aged 35 to 55 who had recovered from COVID-19.

This chain connects TRBV28 to TRBJ1-5; D not certain. Between the trimmed V and J ends, which lost 7 bases and 5 bases, there was a span of 12 bases. Germline CDR1 reads MDHEN; CDR2 reads SYDVKM. This CDR3 has 13 amino acids. The CDR3 DNA sequence: TGTGCCAGCACCCACTCTTTGGATCAGCCCCAGCATTTT. Its translation: CASTHSLDQPQHF.

The sample holds one count of this clone. The genes are TRBV25-1 and TRBJ2-1; TRBD1 matches at 8 bases. This CDR3 has 15 amino acids. The germline gives CDR1 MGHDK, CDR2 SYGVNS. J gave up 4 bases and V 6 bases, and 8 bases lay outside the gene matches. CDR3 in amino acids: CASSSGQERYNEQFF. The CDR3 bases are TGTGCCAGCAGCTCGGGACAGGAAAGATACAATGAGCAGTTCTTC.

The rearrangement joins TRBV2 to TRBJ1-5, with TRBD1 as a possible D gene (5 bases). Deletions cut 6 bases from V and 5 bases from J, with 17 bases between. Germline loops: CDR1 SNHLY, CDR2 FYNNEI. The CDR3 runs to 15 residues. The CDR3 region is CASSEIREFDQPQHF. Written as DNA, the CDR3 is TGTGCCAGCAGCGAAATCAGGGAATTTGATCAGCCCCAGCATTTT.

This clone occurred a few times. The rearrangement links TRBV3-1 (or the pseudogene TRBV3-2) to TRBJ2-7; 12 bases line up with TRBD1. V was pared by 3 bases and J by 3 bases, with 15 bases of the junction left unmatched. Per the germline V gene, CDR1 is LGHDT and CDR2 is YNNKEL (reference sequence). This CDR3 is built from 19 residues. The CDR3 region is CASSQGGQGAFSRLYEQYF. In DNA form, the CDR3 reads TGTGCCAGCAGCCAGGGGGGACAGGGGGCGTTTTCGCGGCTCTACGAGCAGTACTTC.

The chain has TRBV27 and TRBJ2-3, with 9 bases lining up with TRBD2. CDR1 is MNHEY and CDR2 is SMNVEV in the germline V gene (reference sequence). Trimming cost V 4 bases and J 0 bases; bases outside gene matches: 14. The CDR3 loop spans 19 amino acids. The CDR3 DNA reads as TGTGCCAGCAGTTCACCTCTGGGACTAGCTGCTTCTAGCACAGATACGCAGTATTTT. Its translation is CASSSPLGLAASSTDTQYF.

CDR3 region: CASAQTDTYEQYF. Written as DNA, the CDR3 is TGTGCCAGCGCCCAAACAGATACCTACGAGCAGTACTTC. The V gene is TRBV25-1, the J gene TRBJ2-7; D not certain. Trimming removed 8 bases from V and 2 bases from J, with 13 bases in between. The CDR3 loop spans 13 amino acids. The germline V gene has CDR1 MGHDK and CDR2 SYGVNS.

The chain joins TRBV4-1 to TRBJ2-7; 16 bases fit TRBD2. V shed 4 bases and J 0 bases; nucleotides not matched to a gene: 6. This CDR3 comprises 18 residues. CDR1 and CDR2 (germline): MGHRA, YSYEKL. This CDR3 is CASSPGLAGGPGSYEQYF. CDR3 nucleotide sequence: TGCGCCAGCAGCCCGGGACTAGCGGGGGGGCCTGGCTCCTACGAGCAGTACTTC.

In this sample, this clone turned up once. The chain joins TRBV29-1 to TRBJ2-4; no clear D gene. The CDR3 is 16 amino acids. V was pared by 5 bases and J by 1 base, with 18 bases between. Germline-derived CDR1 and CDR2 are SQVTM and ANQGSEA. The CDR3 reads CSVRWHGDWAKNIQYF. The CDR3 nucleotides read TGCAGCGTTCGATGGCACGGAGACTGGGCCAAAAACATTCAGTACTTC.